Sequencing of this T cell receptor (beta chain) was carried out in a study of T cell repertoires in cytomegalovirus infection. TCRdb processed the reads anew with MiXCR; each CDR3 protein has one entry. Among hundreds of thousands of distinct CDR3 sequences listed, more than 8% were seen once. The sample holds a few counts of this clonotype. The antigen remains undetermined. Study conclusions and caveats: CMV-specific TCR beta clonotypes restricted by HLA-C were the ones dominating the ex vivo response. Summed frequency of shared TCR beta families picked out CMV carriers who also had the relevant HLA.

The sample was PBMCs. This receptor was taken from a human donor in good health (CMV status not recorded). Some clones in this sample may be carry-over from other donors' samples.

The CDR3 spells CASSQGQGDEKLFF. The DNA of the CDR3 is TGTGCCAGCAGCCAAGGACAGGGTGATGAAAAACTGTTTTTT. The chain couples TRBV4-2 to TRBJ1-4; TRBD1 matches at 7 bases. The V gene end was trimmed by 1 base and the J gene end by 6 bases; junction bases not matched to a gene: 2. This CDR3 region has 14 residues. Germline CDR1 LGHNA, CDR2 YNFKEQ.